The clone carrying this T cell receptor (beta chain) showed up just a few times. Every donor was a healthy person donating bone marrow. The V end lost 0 bases, the J end lost 2 bases, and 12 bases lay between the germline ends. Germline V CDR1 and CDR2: ENHRY, SYGVKD. The CDR3 covers 16 residues. The entry originates in a study of cytomegalovirus exposure and HLA in healthy donors. Primers: 60 Vbeta forward and 13 Jbeta reverse. Measured with immunoSEQ multiplex PCR; TCRdb has only the in-frame clones, and not every one. The table shows about 140,000 clones, with about 86% occurring only once. Sequencing used PBMCs. The sequence came from a man aged 40-55 years in good health and CMV-seropositive. The chain couples TRBV10-3 to TRBJ2-3; D is ambiguous. The CDR3 bases are TGTGCCATCAGTGAGTCGAGGCTAGTGTTCACAGATACGCAGTATTTT. Translation: CAISESRLVFTDTQYF.